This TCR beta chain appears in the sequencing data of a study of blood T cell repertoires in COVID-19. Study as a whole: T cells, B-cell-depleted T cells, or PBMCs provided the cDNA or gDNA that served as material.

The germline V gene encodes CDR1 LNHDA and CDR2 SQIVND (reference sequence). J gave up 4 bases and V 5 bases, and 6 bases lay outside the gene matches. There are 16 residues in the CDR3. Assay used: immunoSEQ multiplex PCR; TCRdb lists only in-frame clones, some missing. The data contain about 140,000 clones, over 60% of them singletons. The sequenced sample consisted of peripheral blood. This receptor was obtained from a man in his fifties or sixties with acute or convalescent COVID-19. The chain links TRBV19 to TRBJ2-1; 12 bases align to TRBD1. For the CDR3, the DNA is TGTGCCAGTAGTCCAAGGGACAGGGGGCTATACAATGAGCAGTTCTTC. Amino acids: CASSPRDRGLYNEQFF.